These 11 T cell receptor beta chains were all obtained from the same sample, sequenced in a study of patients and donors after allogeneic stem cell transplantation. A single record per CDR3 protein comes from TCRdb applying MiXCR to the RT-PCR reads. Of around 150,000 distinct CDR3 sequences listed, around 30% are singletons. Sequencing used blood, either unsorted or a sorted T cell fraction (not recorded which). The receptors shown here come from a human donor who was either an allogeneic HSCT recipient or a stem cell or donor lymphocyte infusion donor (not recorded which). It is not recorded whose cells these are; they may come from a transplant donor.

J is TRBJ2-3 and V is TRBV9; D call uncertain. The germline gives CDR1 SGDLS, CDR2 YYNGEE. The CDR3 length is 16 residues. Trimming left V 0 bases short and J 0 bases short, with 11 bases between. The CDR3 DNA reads TGTGCCAGCAGCGTAGAAACTCAAGCTAGCACAGATACGCAGTATTTT. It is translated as CASSVETQASTDTQYF. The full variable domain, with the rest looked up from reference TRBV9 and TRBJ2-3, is DSGVTQTPKHLITATGQRVTLRCSPRSGDLSVYWYQQSLDQGLQFLIQYYNGEERAKGNILERFSAQQFPDLHSELNLSSLELGDSALYFCASSVETQASTDTQYFGPGTRLTVL.

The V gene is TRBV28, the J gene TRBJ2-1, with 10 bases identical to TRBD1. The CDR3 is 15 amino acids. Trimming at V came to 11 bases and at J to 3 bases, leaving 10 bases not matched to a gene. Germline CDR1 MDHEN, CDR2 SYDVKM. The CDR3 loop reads CAGAAGQGSYNEQFF. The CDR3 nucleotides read TGTGCCGGTGCAGCGGGACAGGGGAGCTACAATGAGCAGTTCTTC. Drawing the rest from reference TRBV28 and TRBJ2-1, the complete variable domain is DVKVTQSSRYLVKRTGEKVFLECVQDMDHENMFWYRQDPGLGLRLIYFSYDVKMKEKGDIPEGYSVSREKKERFSLILESASTNQTSMYLCAGAAGQGSYNEQFFGPGTRLTVL.

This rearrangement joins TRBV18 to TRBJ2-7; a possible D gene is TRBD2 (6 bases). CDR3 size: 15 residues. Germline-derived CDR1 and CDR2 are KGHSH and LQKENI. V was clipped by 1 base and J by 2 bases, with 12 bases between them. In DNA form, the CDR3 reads TGTGCCAGCTCACCACGGGTGGCGGGAACCTACGAGCAGTACTTC. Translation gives CASSPRVAGTYEQYF.

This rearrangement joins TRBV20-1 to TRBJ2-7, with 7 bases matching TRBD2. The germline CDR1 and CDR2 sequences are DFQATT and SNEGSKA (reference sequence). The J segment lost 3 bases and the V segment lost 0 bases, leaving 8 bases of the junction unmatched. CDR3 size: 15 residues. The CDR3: CSAREAGRTRYEQYF. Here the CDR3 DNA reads TGCAGTGCTAGAGAAGCGGGACGTACACGCTACGAGCAGTACTTC.

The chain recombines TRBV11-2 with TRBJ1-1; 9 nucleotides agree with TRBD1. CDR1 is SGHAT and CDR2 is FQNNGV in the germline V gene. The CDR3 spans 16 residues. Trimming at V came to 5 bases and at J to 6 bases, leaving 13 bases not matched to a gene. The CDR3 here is CASSPPRDRVGPEAFF. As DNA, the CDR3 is TGTGCCAGCAGCCCACCGAGGGACAGGGTAGGTCCTGAAGCTTTCTTT.

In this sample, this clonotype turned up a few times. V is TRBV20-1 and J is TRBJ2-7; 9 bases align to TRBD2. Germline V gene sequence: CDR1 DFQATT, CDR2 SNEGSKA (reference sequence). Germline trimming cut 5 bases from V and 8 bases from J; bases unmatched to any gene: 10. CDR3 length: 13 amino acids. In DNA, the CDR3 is TGCAGTGCTGAAGCGGGAGGCTTCGATAAGCAGTACTTC. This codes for CSAEAGGFDKQYF.

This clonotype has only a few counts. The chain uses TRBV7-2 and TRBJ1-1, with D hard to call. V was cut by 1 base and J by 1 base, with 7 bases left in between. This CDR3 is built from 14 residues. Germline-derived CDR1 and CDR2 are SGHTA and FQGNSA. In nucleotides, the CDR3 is TGTGCCAGCAGCTTAGGTATTACGAACACTGAAGCTTTCTTT. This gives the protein CASSLGITNTEAFF.

In DNA form, the CDR3 reads TGCGCCAGCAGCTTACAGGGGGCGTGGGAGACCCAGTACTTC. Protein: CASSLQGAWETQYF. V usage is TRBV5-1 and J usage is TRBJ2-5; 9 nucleotides line up with TRBD1. CDR1 SGHRS and CDR2 YFSETQ come from the germline V gene. This CDR3 comprises 14 residues. V was clipped by 2 bases and J by 5 bases; unmatched bases: 4.

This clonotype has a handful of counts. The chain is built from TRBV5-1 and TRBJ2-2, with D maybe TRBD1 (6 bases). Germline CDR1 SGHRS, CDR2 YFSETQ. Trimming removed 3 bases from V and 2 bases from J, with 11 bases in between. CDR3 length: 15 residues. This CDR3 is CASSSWTANTGELFF. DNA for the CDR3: TGCGCCAGCAGCTCCTGGACAGCCAACACCGGGGAGCTGTTTTTT.

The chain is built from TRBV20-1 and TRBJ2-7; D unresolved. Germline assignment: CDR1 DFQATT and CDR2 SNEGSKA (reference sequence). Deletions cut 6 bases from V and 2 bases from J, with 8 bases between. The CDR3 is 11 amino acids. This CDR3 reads CSAPDTYEQYF. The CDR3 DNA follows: TGCAGTGCACCAGACACCTACGAGCAGTACTTC.

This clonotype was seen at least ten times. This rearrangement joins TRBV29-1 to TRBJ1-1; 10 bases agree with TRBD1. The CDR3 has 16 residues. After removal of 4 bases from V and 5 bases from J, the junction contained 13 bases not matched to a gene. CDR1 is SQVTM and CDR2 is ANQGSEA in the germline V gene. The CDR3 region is CSVARRQGASWTEAFF. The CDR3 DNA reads TGCAGCGTTGCCCGGAGACAGGGGGCCAGTTGGACTGAAGCTTTCTTT.